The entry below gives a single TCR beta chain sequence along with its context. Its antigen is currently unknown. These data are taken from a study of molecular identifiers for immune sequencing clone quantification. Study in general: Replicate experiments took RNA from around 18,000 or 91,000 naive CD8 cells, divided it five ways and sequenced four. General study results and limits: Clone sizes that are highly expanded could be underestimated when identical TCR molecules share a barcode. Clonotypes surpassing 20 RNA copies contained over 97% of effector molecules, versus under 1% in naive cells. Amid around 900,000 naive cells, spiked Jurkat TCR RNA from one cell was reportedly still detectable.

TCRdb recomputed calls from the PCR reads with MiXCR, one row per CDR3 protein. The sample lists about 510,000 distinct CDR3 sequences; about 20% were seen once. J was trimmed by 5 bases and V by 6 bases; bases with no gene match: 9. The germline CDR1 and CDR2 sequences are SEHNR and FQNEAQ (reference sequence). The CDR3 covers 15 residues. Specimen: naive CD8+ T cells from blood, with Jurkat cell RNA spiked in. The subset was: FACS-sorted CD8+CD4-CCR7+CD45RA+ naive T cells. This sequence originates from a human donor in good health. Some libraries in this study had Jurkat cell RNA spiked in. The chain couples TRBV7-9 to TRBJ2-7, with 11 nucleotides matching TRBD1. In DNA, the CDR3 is TGTGCCAGCAGTCTTGGACAGGGGGCGTTGCACGAGCAGTACTTC. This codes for CASSLGQGALHEQYF.